One sample yielded the 4 T cell receptor beta chains listed below, sequenced in a study of blood T cells in healthy people across ages. With a J-beta primer mix and a sample-barcoded 5' primer, a second PCR ran about 7 to 12 cycles. TCRdb passed the 5' RACE reads through MiXCR, listing each CDR3 protein once. Altogether 800,000 or so distinct CDR3 sequences are present, approximately 65% being singletons, with the ten largest covering about 27%. The sample taken for sequencing was blood. These receptors all stem from a young man in good health.

This clonotype was seen a few times. This sequence joins TRBV7-6 and TRBJ2-4; weak D call: TRBD1 (6 bases). The DNA end lines up better with TRBJ2-7; the J call may be wrong. Germline CDR1 SGHVS, CDR2 FNYEAQ. The CDR3 is 14 residues long. Here the CDR3 DNA reads TGTGCCAGCAGCCCATGGACAGAAACCTACGAGCAGTACTTC. It specifies CASSPWTETYEQYF.

The genes are TRBV6-2 or TRBV6-3 and TRBJ2-5; D not resolved. CDR1 is MNHEY, CDR2 SVGEGT, per germline. Trimming shortened V by 2 bases and J by 0 bases, and 4 bases separated the two germline ends. The CDR3 consists of 13 residues. DNA of the CDR3: TGTGCCAGCAGTTACGCCTACCAAGAGACCCAGTACTTC. Protein product: CASSYAYQETQYF.

The chain has TRBV27 and TRBJ2-7; the D is unclear. The DNA end lines up better with TRBJ2-5; the J call may be wrong. CDR1 and CDR2 from the germline V gene are MNHEY and SMNVEV (reference sequence). The CDR3 is 13 amino acids. CDR3 amino acids: CASSLRAVETQYF. The DNA of the CDR3 is TGTGCCAGCAGTTTAAGGGCGGTAGAGACCCAGTACTTC.

The V call is TRBV29-1, the J call TRBJ2-1; D is uncertain. Germline CDR1 and CDR2: SQVTM and ANQGSEA. CDR3 size: 13 residues. The V gene lost 1 base and the J gene lost 7 bases, with 11 bases spanning the gap. CDR3 protein: CSVEVGGINEQFF. CDR3 nucleotides: TGCAGCGTTGAAGTGGGCGGAATAAATGAGCAGTTCTTC.